A single sample gave rise to the 26 T cell receptor beta chains below, sequenced in a study of blood T cell repertoires in COVID-19. Using immunoSEQ multiplex PCR, the repertoire was profiled, and TCRdb retains in-frame clones only, with some absent. Seen here are hundreds of thousands of clones, about 90% observed once, and the top ten hold roughly 2%. The specimen was peripheral blood. The receptors were sampled from a woman in her forties or fifties with acute or convalescent COVID-19.

The count of this clone is one. This chain connects TRBV6-6 to TRBJ2-7; 9 nucleotides align to TRBD1. V lost 4 bases and J lost 6; bases outside the gene matches: 7. The CDR3 loop spans 14 amino acids. Germline values: CDR1 MNHNY, CDR2 SVGAGI (reference sequence). The CDR3 sequence: CASSSRDRDAEQYF. In DNA, the CDR3 is TGTGCCAGCAGTTCCCGGGACAGGGACGCCGAGCAGTACTTC.

J is TRBJ2-7 and V is TRBV5-6; TRBD1 might be the D (5 bases). V was shortened by 6 bases and J by 0 bases, with 13 bases between the two germline ends. The CDR3 is 14 amino acids. Germline CDR1 SGHDT, CDR2 YYEEEE. For the CDR3, the DNA is TGTGCCAGCACCGAAGGGGCCTCCTCCTACGAGCAGTACTTC. Translated, it gives CASTEGASSYEQYF.

This rearrangement joins TRBV20-1 to TRBJ2-7, with 10 bases matching TRBD2. The trim removed 3 bases at V and 3 bases at J, leaving 8 bases unmatched. Germline CDR1 is DFQATT and CDR2 is SNEGSKA (reference sequence). CDR3 length equals 15 residues. The CDR3 DNA is TGCAGTGCTAGTCCCCCTAGCGGGGGAAACTACGAGCAGTACTTC. This sequence encodes CSASPPSGGNYEQYF.

The chain links TRBV24-1 to TRBJ1-2; 11 bases are shared with TRBD1. CDR3 length: 13 amino acids. From germline, CDR1 is KGHDR and CDR2 SFDVKD. The ends lost 7 bases at V and 7 bases at J; junction bases unmatched: 4. In DNA form, the CDR3 reads TGTGCCACCAGCCAGGGACAGGGGGGTGGCTACACCTTC. This encodes CATSQGQGGGYTF.

The V call is TRBV7-9, the J call TRBJ2-5; 7 positions agree with TRBD2. J gave up 3 bases and V 1 base, and 5 bases lay outside the gene matches. CDR1 and CDR2 from the germline V gene are SEHNR and FQNEAQ (reference sequence). There are 15 residues in the CDR3. Here the CDR3 reads CASSLDGLAEETQYF. CDR3 bases: TGTGCCAGCAGCTTAGATGGGCTAGCGGAAGAGACCCAGTACTTC.

The V gene is TRBV12-2, the J gene TRBJ2-7; TRBD2 was called by the table and not checked on the DNA. TRBV12-2 is recorded as a pseudogene. This CDR3 comprises 14 residues. The CDR3 DNA is TGTGCAAGTCGCTTACCTGTAGCTTGGGACGAGCAGTACTTC. It translates to CASRLPVAWDEQYF.

The gene calls are TRBV10-3 and TRBJ1-6, with TRBD1 matching 8 bases. CDR1 and CDR2 (germline): ENHRY, SYGVKD. The junction had 6 bases not matched to a gene; V was cut back by 4 bases and J by 7 bases. The CDR3 has 15 amino acids. CDR3 residues: CAISAGQGENSPLHF. The CDR3 nucleotides read TGTGCCATCAGTGCAGGACAGGGAGAGAATTCACCCCTCCACTTT.

Here the CDR3 DNA reads TGCGCCAGCACCTCGGACAGGGGGGTGCCCCAGCATTTT. Translation gives CASTSDRGVPQHF. The chain uses TRBV10-2 and TRBJ1-5, with TRBD1 identical over 10 bases. The CDR3 length is 13 residues. V lost 7 bases and J lost 9; bases outside the gene matches: 6. Germline V lookup: CDR1 WSHSY, CDR2 SAAADI.

The CDR3 nucleotides read TGCGCCAGCAGCTGGTTCCTTAGCGGGAATGAGCAGTTCTTC. This encodes CASSWFLSGNEQFF. The chain employs TRBV5-1 and TRBJ2-1; TRBD2 matches 7 bases. After removal of 3 bases from V and 7 bases from J, the junction contained 7 bases not matched to a gene. Germline CDR1 reads SGHRS; CDR2 reads YFSETQ. The CDR3 is made up of 14 amino acids. The whole variable domain, filled in from reference TRBV5-1 and TRBJ2-1, reads KAGVTQTPRYLIKTRGQQVTLSCSPISGHRSVSWYQQTPGQGLQFLFEYFSETQRNKGNFPGRFSGRQFSNSRSEMNVSTLELGDSALYLCASSWFLSGNEQFFGPGTRLTVL.

This chain links TRBV6-5 with TRBJ2-5; D possibly corresponds to TRBD1 (6 bases). The CDR3 is made up of 15 amino acids. Germline V lookup: CDR1 MNHEY, CDR2 SVGAGI. Deletions cut 5 bases from V and 4 bases from J, with 17 bases between. CDR3 nucleotide sequence: TGTGCCAGCAGTACCACAGGGCCCGAACGAGAGACCCAGTACTTC. This codes for CASSTTGPERETQYF.

This clone was counted once. This chain uses TRBV7-9 with TRBJ1-3; maybe TRBD1 (5 bases). The ends were cut back, 2 bases at V and 3 bases at J, with 14 bases in the middle. The CDR3 runs 16 residues. Germline V gene data show CDR1 as SEHNR and CDR2 as FQNEAQ (reference sequence). As DNA, the CDR3 is TGTGCCAGCAGCTTATGGGGAGGGGAAAGTGGAAACACCATATATTTT. This translates into CASSLWGGESGNTIYF.

The chain recombines TRBV10-3 with TRBJ2-5; D may be TRBD1 (5 bases). CDR1 and CDR2 from the germline V gene are ENHRY and SYGVKD. The germline V and J ends were trimmed by 6 bases and 4 bases, with 12 bases remaining between them. This CDR3 comprises 13 residues. CDR3 amino acids: CAISDQGAETQYF. The CDR3 coding sequence is TGTGCCATCAGCGACCAAGGGGCAGAGACCCAGTACTTC.

This chain links TRBV13 with TRBJ2-2; 7 nucleotides line up with TRBD1. Germline loops: CDR1 PRHDT, CDR2 FYEKMQ (reference sequence). CDR3 length: 15 residues. The trim removed 5 bases at V and 5 bases at J, leaving 8 bases unmatched. CDR3 loop: CASSPRTGHTGELFF. CDR3 bases: TGTGCCAGCAGCCCACGGACAGGTCATACCGGGGAGCTGTTTTTT.

This clone is a singleton in its sample. This CDR3 is CASSYGTVQETQYF. The CDR3 bases are TGTGCCAGCAGTTACGGGACTGTCCAAGAGACCCAGTACTTC. The V call is TRBV6-5, the J call TRBJ2-5; weak D call: TRBD2 (6 bases). This CDR3 comprises 14 residues. The germline CDR1 and CDR2 sequences are MNHEY and SVGAGI. V shed 2 bases and J shed 1 base, with 8 bases lying between them.

The chain employs TRBV5-1 and TRBJ1-6, with TRBD1 matching over 7 bases. V shed 0 bases and J 2 bases; nucleotides not matched to a gene: 11. Germline V gene lookup returns CDR1 SGHRS and CDR2 YFSETQ. CDR3 size: 19 residues. CDR3 loop: CASSLEENRGRAYNSPLHF. CDR3 bases: TGCGCCAGCAGCTTGGAAGAAAATAGGGGGCGCGCCTATAATTCACCCCTCCACTTT.

Of note for this clone: Other DNA sequences in the same sample also yield this CDR3. CDR3 residues: CAISTGTSYNEQFF. As DNA, the CDR3 is TGTGCCATCAGCACAGGTACCTCCTACAATGAGCAGTTCTTC. The rearrangement joins TRBV10-3 to TRBJ2-1; tentative D call: TRBD1 (5 bases). The CDR3 sequence is 14 residues long. V lost 6 bases and J lost 0, with 9 bases in between. Germline-derived CDR1 and CDR2 are ENHRY and SYGVKD.

The rearrangement joins TRBV6-5 to TRBJ2-7; no clear D gene. Germline CDR1 reads MNHEY; CDR2 reads SVGAGI. With 11 bases removed from V and 2 bases from J, the gap between germline ends came to 19 bases. This CDR3 has 14 amino acids. This CDR3 reads CAASRRHTPYEQYF. CDR3 sequence (DNA): TGTGCCGCCTCTAGAAGGCATACCCCCTACGAGCAGTACTTC.

The chain is built from TRBV18 and TRBJ1-3; 8 nucleotides line up with TRBD1. The V segment lost 5 bases and the J segment 0 bases; nucleotides outside the gene matches: 3. CDR1 and CDR2 (germline): KGHSH, LQKENI. This CDR3 contains 15 residues. CDR3 coding DNA: TGTGCCAGCTCAATCACAGGGGGCTCTGGAAACACCATATATTTT. It encodes CASSITGGSGNTIYF.

The chain uses TRBV27 and TRBJ1-2, with a weak D call TRBD1 (6 bases). Per the germline V gene, CDR1 is MNHEY and CDR2 is SMNVEV (reference sequence). The V end was cut by 6 bases, the J end by 5 bases, with 16 bases between. This CDR3 is built from 14 residues. CDR3: CASRSGEGRYGYTF. The DNA of the CDR3 is TGTGCCAGCAGGTCAGGGGAAGGCCGTTATGGCTACACCTTC.

This rearrangement joins TRBV29-1 to TRBJ2-5; no clear D gene. The V end was cut by 0 bases, the J end by 0 bases, with 8 bases between. Germline CDR1 reads SQVTM; CDR2 reads ANQGSEA. This CDR3 is built from 14 residues. CDR3 nucleotides: TGCAGCGTTGAAGAGGCGCTAGACCAAGAGACCCAGTACTTC. The encoded protein is CSVEEALDQETQYF.

The genes are TRBV30 and TRBJ2-7, with 7 positions matching TRBD2. J was trimmed by 0 bases and V by 4 bases; bases with no gene match: 0. CDR3 length equals 12 residues. Germline CDR1 GTSNPN, CDR2 SVGIG (reference sequence). The CDR3 here is CAWKRDSYEQYF. CDR3 coding DNA: TGTGCCTGGAAGCGGGACTCCTACGAGCAGTACTTC.

The chain carries TRBV5-1 and TRBJ1-6, with 7 nucleotides matching TRBD1. Germline V gives CDR1 SGHRS, CDR2 YFSETQ. After removal of 0 bases from V and 6 bases from J, the junction contained 12 bases not matched to a gene. This CDR3 has 18 residues. CDR3 protein: CASSLEGAEALVNSPLHF. For the CDR3, the DNA is TGCGCCAGCAGCTTGGAGGGGGCGGAAGCTCTTGTTAATTCACCCCTCCACTTT.

V usage is TRBV7-8 and J usage is TRBJ2-3, with a weak D call TRBD2 (6 bases). The CDR3 is 16 residues long. Per germline, CDR1 SGHVS and CDR2 FQNEAQ. Trimming shortened V by 1 base and J by 0 bases, and 11 bases separated the two germline ends. This CDR3 reads CASSLELAGSTDTQYF. CDR3 nucleotides: TGTGCCAGCAGCTTAGAACTAGCCGGGAGCACAGATACGCAGTATTTT.

The gene calls are TRBV24-1 and TRBJ2-7, with a weak D call TRBD2 (5 bases). This CDR3 spans 13 amino acids. Trimming pared 3 bases from V and 6 bases from J, leaving 11 bases between. The germline CDR1 and CDR2 sequences are KGHDR and SFDVKD. CDR3 bases: TGTGCCACCAGTGATGGCGGGTTAAGCGAGCAGTACTTC. Its protein is CATSDGGLSEQYF.

The V call is TRBV9, the J call TRBJ2-3, with 8 nucleotides matching TRBD2. The CDR3 length is 15 residues. The germline gives CDR1 SGDLS, CDR2 YYNGEE. Trimming took 0 bases from V and 7 from J; bases not matched to a gene: 7. The CDR3 bases are TGTGCCAGCAGCGTAGGGGGACTAGAAGTACATACGCAGTATTTT. Encoded protein: CASSVGGLEVHTQYF.

J is TRBJ2-5 and V is TRBV7-7; 9 nucleotides match TRBD2. Germline V gene sequence: CDR1 SSHAT, CDR2 FNYEAQ (reference sequence). V shed 4 bases, J shed 4 bases, and the junction held 1 base outside the gene matches. CDR3 length equals 13 residues. The CDR3 spells CASSSTSGETQYF. CDR3 nucleotides: TGTGCCAGCAGCTCGACTAGCGGAGAGACCCAGTACTTC.